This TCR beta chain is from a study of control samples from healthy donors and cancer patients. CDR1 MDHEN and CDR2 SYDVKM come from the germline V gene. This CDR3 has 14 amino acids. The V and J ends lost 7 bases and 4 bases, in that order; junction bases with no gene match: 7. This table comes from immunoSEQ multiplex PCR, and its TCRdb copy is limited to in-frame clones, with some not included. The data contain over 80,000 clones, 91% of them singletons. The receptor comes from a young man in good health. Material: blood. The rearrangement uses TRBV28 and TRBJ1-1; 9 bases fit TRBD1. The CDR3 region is CASTYRGLGTEAFF. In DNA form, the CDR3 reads TGTGCCAGCACCTACAGGGGGCTTGGCACTGAAGCTTTCTTT.